The 25 T cell receptor beta chains reported below all come from one sample, sequenced in a study of OX40 agonist ivuxolimab in advanced cancers. TCRdb keeps only in-frame clones here, not all; method: immunoSEQ multiplex PCR. The repertoire holds more than 50,000 clones, with about 81% as singletons. The sequencing used CD4+ or CD8+ T cells sorted from blood, collected in a trial of the OX40 agonist ivuxolimab. These receptors were collected from an adult with an advanced solid tumor such as melanoma, head and neck, liver or kidney cancer.

The chain employs TRBV5-1 and TRBJ1-4; weak D call: TRBD1 (5 bases). V was pared by 0 bases and J by 0 bases, with 15 bases between. Germline assignment: CDR1 SGHRS and CDR2 YFSETQ. This CDR3 has 18 residues. The CDR3 nucleotides read TGCGCCAGCAGCTTGGATGGGGGTATAGGCGCAACTAATGAAAAACTGTTTTTT. It is translated as CASSLDGGIGATNEKLFF.

This chain connects TRBV6-6 to TRBJ1-1; the D gene is possibly TRBD1 (6 bases). V was pared by 5 bases and J by 6 bases, with 16 bases between. Germline V gives CDR1 MNHNY, CDR2 SVGAGI (reference sequence). There are 14 residues in the CDR3. The CDR3 reads CASSEVNRVSEAFF. Written as DNA, the CDR3 is TGTGCCAGCAGTGAGGTTAACAGGGTCTCTGAAGCTTTCTTT.

The rearrangement uses TRBV6-1 and TRBJ1-6; 8 bases line up with TRBD1. With 4 bases clipped from V and 2 bases from J, the junction kept 4 bases outside the gene matches. The length of the CDR3 is 16 residues. Per the germline V gene, CDR1 is MNHNS and CDR2 is SASEGT. As DNA, the CDR3 is TGTGCCAGCAGTGCCGACAGGGGACCCTATAATTCACCCCTCCACTTT. This encodes CASSADRGPYNSPLHF.

V gene TRBV6-1 combines with J gene TRBJ1-5; 9 bases match TRBD1. CDR3 length: 14 amino acids. Trimming cost V 7 bases and J 4 bases; bases outside gene matches: 5. The germline V gene has CDR1 MNHNS and CDR2 SASEGT. This CDR3 is CASTGTGTNQPQHF. The CDR3 DNA reads as TGTGCCAGCACCGGGACAGGGACGAATCAGCCCCAGCATTTT.

This clone occurred a few times. The chain couples TRBV30 to TRBJ1-5; the match to TRBD1 covers 7 bases. The CDR3 spans 14 residues. Trimming cost V 2 bases and J 8 bases; bases outside gene matches: 9. CDR1 GTSNPN and CDR2 SVGIG come from the germline V gene (reference sequence). CDR3 loop: CAWSPGQPFEPQHF. DNA for the CDR3: TGTGCCTGGAGTCCGGGACAGCCGTTTGAGCCCCAGCATTTT.

This chain connects TRBV6-5 to TRBJ2-7; no firm D call. Deletions cut 5 bases from V and 5 bases from J, with 13 bases between. This CDR3 contains 13 residues. From germline, CDR1 is MNHEY and CDR2 SVGAGI. CDR3 sequence reads: CASSGQKSHEQYF. In DNA, the CDR3 is TGTGCCAGCAGTGGCCAAAAGTCCCACGAGCAGTACTTC.

This chain connects TRBV2 to TRBJ1-5; D might be TRBD1 (5 bases). The germline gives CDR1 SNHLY, CDR2 FYNNEI. Trimming took 6 bases from V and 4 from J, leaving 10 bases between them. The CDR3 is made up of 13 amino acids. CDR3 sequence: CASRTAGNQPQHF. CDR3 in DNA: TGTGCCAGCAGAACCGCAGGGAATCAGCCCCAGCATTTT.

The rearrangement links TRBV4-1 to TRBJ2-6; D is uncertain. The CDR3 covers 18 residues. Germline values: CDR1 MGHRA, CDR2 YSYEKL. V lost 4 bases and J lost 0, with 16 bases in between. In DNA, the CDR3 is TGCGCCAGCAGCCTCCTTGTGGATAGGCACTCTGGGGCCAACGTCCTGACTTTC. Its protein product is CASSLLVDRHSGANVLTF.

V and J are TRBV29-1 and TRBJ1-1, with D tentatively TRBD1 (5 bases). This CDR3 has 11 amino acids. Per germline, CDR1 SQVTM and CDR2 ANQGSEA. CDR3 bases: TGCAGTGAAGGGGCGAACACTGAAGCTTTCTTT. Encoded protein: CSEGANTEAFF.

The chain uses TRBV29-1 and TRBJ2-7, with 8 bases fitting TRBD1. In germline, CDR1 is SQVTM, CDR2 ANQGSEA. Unmatched junction bases numbered 8, after V lost 6 bases and J lost 4 bases. The CDR3 contains 13 residues. This chain's CDR3 is CSVRTGPEYEQYF. In DNA, the CDR3 is TGCAGCGTGAGGACAGGGCCGGAGTACGAGCAGTACTTC.

The chain recombines TRBV27 with TRBJ1-2; TRBD1 might be the D (5 bases). The CDR3 contains 15 residues. Trimming took 2 bases from V and 8 from J, leaving 18 bases between them. Germline CDR1 is MNHEY and CDR2 is SMNVEV (reference sequence). The chain's CDR3 is CASSLGAGWGGGYTF. The DNA for the CDR3 is TGTGCCAGCAGTTTAGGGGCAGGGTGGGGCGGAGGCTACACCTTC.

This chain uses TRBV12-5 with TRBJ2-4; 8 bases map to TRBD2. There are 13 residues in the CDR3. V gave up 3 bases and J gave up 5 bases; unmatched junction bases: 0. Germline values: CDR1 LGHNT, CDR2 FRNRAP. The CDR3 bases are TGTGCTAGTGGTTTAGCGGGAGAAAACATTCAGTACTTC. It is translated as CASGLAGENIQYF.

The chain has TRBV27 and TRBJ1-1, with 9 bases aligning to TRBD1. With 2 bases clipped from V and 5 bases from J, the junction kept 9 bases outside the gene matches. The CDR3 consists of 16 residues. Germline CDR1 is MNHEY and CDR2 is SMNVEV (reference sequence). The CDR3 protein is CASSLAGQGLGTEAFF. In DNA form, the CDR3 reads TGTGCCAGCAGTTTAGCCGGACAGGGGCTGGGTACTGAAGCTTTCTTT.

The rearrangement links TRBV7-2 to TRBJ1-2; the match to TRBD1 covers 8 bases. From germline, CDR1 is SGHTA and CDR2 FQGNSA. V shed 5 bases, J shed 6 bases, and the junction held 5 bases outside the gene matches. This CDR3 contains 13 residues. CDR3 sequence (DNA): TGTGCCAGCAGCATACAGGGGGGCGATGGCTACACCTTC. Amino acids: CASSIQGGDGYTF.

CDR3 in amino acids: CASSVTPGFRQYF. CDR3 sequence (DNA): TGTGCCAGCAGCGTAACTCCGGGCTTTAGGCAGTACTTC. J is TRBJ2-7 and V is TRBV14; D call uncertain. Trimming stripped 5 bases from V and 9 bases from J, with 17 bases between. The germline CDR1 and CDR2 sequences are SGHDN and FVKESK. CDR3 length equals 13 residues.

The rearrangement uses TRBV5-1 and TRBJ1-1; D is unresolved. With 1 base removed from V and 3 bases from J, the gap between germline ends came to 7 bases. This CDR3 has 13 residues. Germline values: CDR1 SGHRS, CDR2 YFSETQ. The CDR3: CASSLNRDTEAFF. Here the CDR3 DNA reads TGCGCCAGCAGCTTGAACCGGGACACTGAAGCTTTCTTT.

The chain joins TRBV30 to TRBJ2-5; 9 nucleotides line up with TRBD1. The germline gives CDR1 GTSNPN, CDR2 SVGIG (reference sequence). Unmatched junction bases numbered 8, after V lost 0 bases and J lost 3 bases. The CDR3 covers 16 residues. The CDR3 DNA sequence: TGTGCCTGGAGTGTACAGGGGGCTCGGGTTGAAGAGACCCAGTACTTC. Its protein is CAWSVQGARVEETQYF.

This chain links TRBV5-4 with TRBJ2-3; D may be TRBD1 (6 bases). CDR1 SGHNT and CDR2 YYREEE come from the germline V gene (reference sequence). There are 14 residues in the CDR3. The V and J ends lost 4 bases and 6 bases respectively, with 15 bases between them. In DNA form, the CDR3 reads TGTGCCAGCAGCGCCCGACAGGACACCGATACGCAGTATTTT. Its translation is CASSARQDTDTQYF.

J is TRBJ1-1 and V is TRBV2, with 7 bases fitting TRBD1. J gave up 2 bases and V 6 bases, and 9 bases lay outside the gene matches. CDR1 and CDR2 (germline): SNHLY, FYNNEI. The CDR3 sequence is 15 residues long. In nucleotides, the CDR3 is TGTGCCAGCAGCCCACAGGGGCTTAGTAACACTGAAGCTTTCTTT. Its translation is CASSPQGLSNTEAFF.

The gene calls are TRBV7-9 and TRBJ1-6; D remains ambiguous. V was trimmed by 5 bases and J by 8 bases, leaving 13 bases between them. The germline gives CDR1 SEHNR, CDR2 FQNEAQ (reference sequence). The length of the CDR3 is 14 residues. The CDR3 loop is CASSPGFVHSPLHF. Written as DNA, the CDR3 is TGTGCCAGCAGCCCGGGATTCGTACATTCACCCCTCCACTTT.

J is TRBJ2-6 and V is TRBV19; TRBD2 might be the D (6 bases). The CDR3 sequence is 15 residues long. Looked up from germline, CDR1 is LNHDA and CDR2 is SQIVND (reference sequence). Between the trimmed V and J ends, which lost 6 bases and 4 bases, there was a span of 13 bases. The CDR3 is CASRGGATGANVLTF. As DNA, the CDR3 is TGTGCCAGTAGGGGGGGAGCGACAGGGGCCAACGTCCTGACTTTC.

V usage is TRBV9 and J usage is TRBJ2-7, with 9 positions matching TRBD2. Germline assignment: CDR1 SGDLS and CDR2 YYNGEE. V trimming: 0 bases; J trimming: 5 bases; junction bases outside the gene matches: 3. The CDR3 is 14 amino acids. In nucleotides, the CDR3 is TGTGCCAGCAGCGTAGGTCCTAGCGGGGACGAGCAGTACTTC. Protein product: CASSVGPSGDEQYF.

The chain combines TRBV18 with TRBJ2-5; D not certain. This CDR3 is 14 amino acids long. Germline V CDR1 and CDR2: KGHSH, LQKENI. V gave up 0 bases and J gave up 2 bases, with 7 bases separating them. The CDR3 DNA reads TGTGCCAGCTCACCACCCAACGTTCAAGAGACCCAGTACTTC. This translates into CASSPPNVQETQYF.

This chain connects TRBV18 to TRBJ2-5; the D call may be TRBD1 or TRBD2 (5 bases each). Germline CDR1 is KGHSH and CDR2 is LQKENI. V lost 5 bases, J lost 5 bases, and 15 bases lay in between. This CDR3 has 14 amino acids. Here the CDR3 DNA reads TGTGCCAGCTCAAGGACTGTTGAGGGGGAGACCCAGTACTTC. This codes for CASSRTVEGETQYF.

The gene calls are TRBV5-6 and TRBJ2-2; D gene unclear. V lost 0 bases to trimming and J lost 4 bases, with 7 bases between them. The CDR3 has 14 residues. Germline values: CDR1 SGHDT, CDR2 YYEEEE. CDR3 sequence reads: CASSLVSPTGELFF. In DNA, the CDR3 is TGTGCCAGCAGCTTGGTATCTCCCACCGGGGAGCTGTTTTTT.